The 19 T cell receptor beta chains below were found in one sample sequenced in a study of response to subunit inactivated influenza vaccine. TCRdb processed the RT-PCR reads anew with MiXCR; each CDR3 protein has one entry. The sample consists of some 640,000 distinct CDR3 sequences, about 14% of them appearing once. Source: PBMCs from blood, taken 14 days before vaccination. The receptors stem from a man in his forties or fifties who received an inactivated influenza vaccine.

This clonotype was detected ten times or more. This rearrangement joins TRBV5-1 to TRBJ2-7; 10 positions agree with TRBD1. V lost 4 bases and J lost 2; bases outside the gene matches: 3. Germline CDR1 reads SGHRS; CDR2 reads YFSETQ. The CDR3 runs to 14 residues. The DNA of the CDR3 is TGCGCCAGCAGCAGAGGACAGGGGGCCTACGAGCAGTACTTC. This sequence encodes CASSRGQGAYEQYF.

V usage is TRBV18 and J usage is TRBJ1-1; no definite D call. With 1 base removed from V and 3 bases from J, the gap between germline ends came to 12 bases. The CDR3 consists of 15 residues. Germline values: CDR1 KGHSH, CDR2 LQKENI. The CDR3 DNA follows: TGTGCCAGCTCACCACGATCTGGGCTGGACACTGAAGCTTTCTTT. Translating gives CASSPRSGLDTEAFF.

The gene calls are TRBV5-1 and TRBJ2-3; D remains unclear. The V gene lost 3 bases and the J gene lost 2 bases, with 10 bases spanning the gap. The CDR3 runs 14 residues. CDR1 is SGHRS and CDR2 is YFSETQ in the germline V gene. DNA of the CDR3: TGCGCCAGCAGCTCCCTCGCGCCCACAGATACGCAGTATTTT. This codes for CASSSLAPTDTQYF.

The chain carries TRBV7-3 and TRBJ2-1; tentatively, D is TRBD2 (5 bases). Trimming took 3 bases from V and 7 from J, leaving 10 bases between them. This CDR3 is 13 amino acids long. Germline V gene sequence: CDR1 SGHTA, CDR2 FQGTGA. The CDR3 DNA reads as TGTGCCAGCAGCTTGGACTGGGGAAATGAGCAGTTCTTC. Translation gives CASSLDWGNEQFF.

This chain links TRBV20-1 with TRBJ2-3; D remains ambiguous. The CDR3 covers 15 residues. The germline V gene has CDR1 DFQATT and CDR2 SNEGSKA (reference sequence). Trimming left V 0 bases short and J 4 bases short, with 14 bases between. The CDR3 bases are TGCAGTGCTAGAGAATCGGGCCGGTATGCAGATACGCAGTATTTT. Translated: CSARESGRYADTQYF.

The chain couples TRBV2 to TRBJ1-1; no reliable D call. Germline V gene data show CDR1 as SNHLY and CDR2 as FYNNEI. The germline V and J ends were trimmed by 7 bases and 6 bases, with 9 bases remaining between them. The CDR3 is 11 residues long. The CDR3 protein is CASNSIPEAFF. The CDR3 bases are TGTGCCAGCAATTCTATTCCTGAAGCTTTCTTT.

This clonotype was seen a few times. The chain joins TRBV7-8 to TRBJ2-7; D may be TRBD1 or TRBD2 (5 bases each). The germline V and J ends were trimmed by 3 bases and 1 base, with 13 bases remaining between them. The germline V gene encodes CDR1 SGHVS and CDR2 FQNEAQ. The CDR3 loop spans 15 amino acids. The CDR3 sequence: CASSFGSEGSYEQYF. CDR3 sequence (DNA): TGTGCCAGCAGCTTTGGCAGTGAGGGGTCCTACGAGCAGTACTTC. Combining the CDR3 with reference TRBV7-8 and TRBJ2-7 gives the whole variable domain GAGVSQSPRYKVAKRGQDVALRCDPISGHVSLFWYQQALGQGPEFLTYFQNEAQLDKSGLPSDRFFAERPEGSVSTLKIQRTQQEDSAVYLCASSFGSEGSYEQYFGPGTRLTVT.

This clonotype has only a few counts. CDR3 nucleotides: TGCAGTGCTAGAGATGGAGCGCCACAGTTCTTC. This sequence encodes CSARDGAPQFF. The V and J genes are TRBV20-1 and TRBJ2-1; D uncertain. The CDR3 spans 11 residues. CDR1 DFQATT and CDR2 SNEGSKA come from the germline V gene (reference sequence). Deletions cut 0 bases from V and 13 bases from J, with 10 bases between.

There are a few counts of this clonotype. This chain connects TRBV6-1 to TRBJ2-2, with D possibly matching TRBD1 (6 bases). In germline, CDR1 is MNHNS, CDR2 SASEGT. Trimming took off 3 bases at V and 4 bases at J, with 9 bases between the two ends. The CDR3 contains 14 residues. CDR3 in DNA: TGTGCCAGCAGTGAGGCAGGGGTCACCGGGGAGCTGTTTTTT. It yields the protein CASSEAGVTGELFF.

The chain links TRBV15 to TRBJ1-4; D unclear. CDR3 size: 16 residues. Trimming removed 0 bases from V and 5 bases from J, with 13 bases in between. Germline CDR1 and CDR2: LNHNV and YYDKDF (reference sequence). Here the CDR3 DNA reads TGTGCCACCAGCAGAGATCAGAGACGGTCAAATGAAAAACTGTTTTTT. This codes for CATSRDQRRSNEKLFF.

This clonotype has at least ten counts. The chain employs TRBV12-3 or TRBV12-4 and TRBJ1-5; D is perhaps TRBD1 (5 bases). V lost 2 bases and J lost 7, with 12 bases in between. The CDR3 extends over 14 amino acids. Here the CDR3 DNA reads TGTGCCAGCAGTTTAAGTCGCAGGGAACAGCCCCAGCATTTT. It is translated as CASSLSRREQPQHF.

The table lists this clonotype with a few counts. The rearrangement joins TRBV29-1 to TRBJ1-2, with no clear D. The CDR3 runs 12 residues. CDR1 and CDR2 (germline): SQVTM, ANQGSEA. Trimming took 6 bases from V and 7 from J, leaving 15 bases between them. CDR3 residues: CSVVRASSGYTF. The CDR3 nucleotides are TGCAGCGTAGTCCGGGCGTCGTCTGGCTACACCTTC.

The table lists this clonotype with a few counts. This chain connects TRBV6-5 to TRBJ2-7, with D perhaps matching TRBD1 (5 bases). The CDR3 is 18 amino acids. V was cut by 4 bases and J by 4 bases, with 26 bases left in between. The V gene's germline CDR1 is MNHEY and CDR2 SVGAGI. The CDR3 DNA is TGTGCCAGCAGTTCCGAAATCGTCTTTCAGGGAAGTGATTACGAGCAGTACTTC. It specifies CASSSEIVFQGSDYEQYF.

The chain employs TRBV27 and TRBJ2-1; possibly TRBD2 for D (7 bases). V lost 3 bases, J lost 3 bases, and 12 bases lay in between. This CDR3 is 15 amino acids long. Germline V CDR1 and CDR2: MNHEY, SMNVEV (reference sequence). CDR3 sequence reads: CASSFGGALYNEQFF. The CDR3 region has the DNA TGTGCCAGCAGTTTTGGGGGGGCACTCTACAATGAGCAGTTCTTC.

The chain links TRBV5-1 to TRBJ2-7; 9 positions match TRBD1. J was trimmed by 7 bases and V by 2 bases; bases with no gene match: 7. The CDR3 loop spans 14 amino acids. Germline V lookup: CDR1 SGHRS, CDR2 YFSETQ. The CDR3 region has the DNA TGCGCCAGCAGCTTTGAACAGGGGGCGGGTGAGCAGTACTTC. Translating it yields CASSFEQGAGEQYF.

At least ten counts were recorded for this clonotype. The chain recombines TRBV5-6 with TRBJ2-7; 9 nucleotides align to TRBD1. CDR3 length: 15 amino acids. The germline V gene encodes CDR1 SGHDT and CDR2 YYEEEE. After removal of 4 bases from V and 9 bases from J, the junction contained 14 bases not matched to a gene. In DNA form, the CDR3 reads TGTGCCAGCAGCGACGGGACAGGGAACCCCATTGGGCAGTACTTC. Translated: CASSDGTGNPIGQYF.

This clonotype was picked up a small number of times. This chain connects TRBV5-1 to TRBJ2-1, with D possibly being TRBD1 or TRBD2 (5 bases each). The CDR3 runs to 15 residues. Germline V gene sequence: CDR1 SGHRS, CDR2 YFSETQ. The germline V and J ends were trimmed by 4 bases and 0 bases, with 11 bases remaining between them. This CDR3 reads CASSEGTSSYNEQFF. The CDR3 bases are TGCGCCAGCAGCGAAGGGACGAGCTCCTACAATGAGCAGTTCTTC.

This clonotype showed up just a few times. The chain combines TRBV3-1 with TRBJ2-3; D not certain. The V and J ends lost 3 bases and 0 bases respectively, with 7 bases between them. This CDR3 spans 14 amino acids. Germline V CDR1 and CDR2: LGHDT, YNNKEL (reference sequence). The CDR3 here is CASSHSESTDTQYF. In DNA form, the CDR3 reads TGTGCCAGCAGCCACAGCGAAAGCACAGATACGCAGTATTTT.

The sample holds a few counts of this clonotype. The V gene is TRBV20-1, the J gene TRBJ2-1; D might be TRBD2 (6 bases). There are 13 residues in the CDR3. The V gene's germline CDR1 is DFQATT and CDR2 SNEGSKA (reference sequence). With 2 bases removed from V and 3 bases from J, the gap between germline ends came to 8 bases. For the CDR3, the DNA is TGCAGTGCTAGACAGGGACTCTACAATGAGCAGTTCTTC. Translated, it gives CSARQGLYNEQFF.